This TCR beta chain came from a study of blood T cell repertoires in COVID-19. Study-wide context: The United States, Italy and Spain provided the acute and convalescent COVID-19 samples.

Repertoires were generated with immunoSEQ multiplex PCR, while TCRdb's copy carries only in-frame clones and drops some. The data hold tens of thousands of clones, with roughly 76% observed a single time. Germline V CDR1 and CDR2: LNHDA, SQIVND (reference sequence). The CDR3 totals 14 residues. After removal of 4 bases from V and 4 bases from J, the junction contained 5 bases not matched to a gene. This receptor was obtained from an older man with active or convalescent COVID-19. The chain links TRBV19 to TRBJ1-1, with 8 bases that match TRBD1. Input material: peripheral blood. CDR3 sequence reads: CASSNTGGGTEAFF. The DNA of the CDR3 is TGTGCCAGTAGTAATACAGGGGGAGGCACTGAAGCTTTCTTT.